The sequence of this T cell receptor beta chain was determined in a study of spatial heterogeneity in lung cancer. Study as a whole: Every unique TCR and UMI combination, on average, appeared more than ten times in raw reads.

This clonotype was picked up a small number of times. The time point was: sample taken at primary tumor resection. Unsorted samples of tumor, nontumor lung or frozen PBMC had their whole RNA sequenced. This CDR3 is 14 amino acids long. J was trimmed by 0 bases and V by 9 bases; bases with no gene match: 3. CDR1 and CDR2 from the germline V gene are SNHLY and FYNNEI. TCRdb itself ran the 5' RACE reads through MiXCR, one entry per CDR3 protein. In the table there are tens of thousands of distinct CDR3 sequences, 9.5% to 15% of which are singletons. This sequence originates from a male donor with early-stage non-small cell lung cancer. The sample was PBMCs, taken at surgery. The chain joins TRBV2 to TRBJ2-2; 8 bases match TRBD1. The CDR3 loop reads CARATGANTGELFF. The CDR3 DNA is TGTGCCAGGGCGACAGGGGCGAACACCGGGGAGCTGTTTTTT.